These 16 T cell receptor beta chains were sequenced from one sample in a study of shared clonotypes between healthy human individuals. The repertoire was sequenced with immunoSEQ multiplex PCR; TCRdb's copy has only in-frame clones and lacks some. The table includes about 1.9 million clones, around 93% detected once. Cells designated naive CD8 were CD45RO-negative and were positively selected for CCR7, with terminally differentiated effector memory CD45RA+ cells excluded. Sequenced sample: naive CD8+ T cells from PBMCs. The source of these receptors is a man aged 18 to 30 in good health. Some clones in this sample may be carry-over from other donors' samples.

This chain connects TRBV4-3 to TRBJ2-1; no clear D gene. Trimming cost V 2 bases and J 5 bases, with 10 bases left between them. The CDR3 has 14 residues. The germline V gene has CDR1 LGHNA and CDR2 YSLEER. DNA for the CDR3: TGCGCCAGCAGCCAATTTGCTGTCGACAATGAGCAGTTCTTC. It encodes CASSQFAVDNEQFF.

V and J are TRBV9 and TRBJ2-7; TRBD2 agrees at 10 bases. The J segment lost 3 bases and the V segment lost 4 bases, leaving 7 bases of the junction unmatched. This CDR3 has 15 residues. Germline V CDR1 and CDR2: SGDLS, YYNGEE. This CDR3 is CASSKTGTSDYEQYF. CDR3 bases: TGTGCCAGCAGCAAAACCGGGACTAGCGACTACGAGCAGTACTTC.

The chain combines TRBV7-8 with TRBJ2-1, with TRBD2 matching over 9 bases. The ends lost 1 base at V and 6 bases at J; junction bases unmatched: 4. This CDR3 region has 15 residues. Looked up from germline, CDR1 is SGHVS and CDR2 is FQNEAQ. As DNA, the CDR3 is TGTGCCAGCAGCTTAGGGGCTAGCGGGGCCAATGAGCAGTTCTTC. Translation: CASSLGASGANEQFF.

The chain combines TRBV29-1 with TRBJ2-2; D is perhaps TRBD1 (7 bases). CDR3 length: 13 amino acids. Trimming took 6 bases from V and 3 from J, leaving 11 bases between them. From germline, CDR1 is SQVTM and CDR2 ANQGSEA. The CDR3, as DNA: TGCAGCGTCGTCAGGGGGGACACCGGGGAGCTGTTTTTT. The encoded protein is CSVVRGDTGELFF.

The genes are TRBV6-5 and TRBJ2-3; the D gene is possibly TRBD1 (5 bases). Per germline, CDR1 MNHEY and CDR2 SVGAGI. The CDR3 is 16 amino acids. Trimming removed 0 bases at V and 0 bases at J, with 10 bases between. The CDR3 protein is CASSYSIDSSTDTQYF. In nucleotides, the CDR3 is TGTGCCAGCAGTTACTCGATCGACAGTAGCACAGATACGCAGTATTTT.

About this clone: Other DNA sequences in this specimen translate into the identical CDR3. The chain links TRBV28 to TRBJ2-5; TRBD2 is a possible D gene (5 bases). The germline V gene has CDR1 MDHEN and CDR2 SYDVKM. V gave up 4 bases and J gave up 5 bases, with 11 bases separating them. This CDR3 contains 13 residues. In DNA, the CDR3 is TGTGCCAGCAGTTCCCGGGATAGGGAGACCCAGTACTTC. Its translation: CASSSRDRETQYF.

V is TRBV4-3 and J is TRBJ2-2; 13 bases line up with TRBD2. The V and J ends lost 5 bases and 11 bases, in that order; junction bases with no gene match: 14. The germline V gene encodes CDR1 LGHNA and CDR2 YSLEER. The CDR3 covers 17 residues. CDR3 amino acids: CASSDYLGLAGTSELFF. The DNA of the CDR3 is TGCGCCAGCAGCGATTATCTGGGACTAGCGGGGACGAGCGAGCTGTTTTTT.

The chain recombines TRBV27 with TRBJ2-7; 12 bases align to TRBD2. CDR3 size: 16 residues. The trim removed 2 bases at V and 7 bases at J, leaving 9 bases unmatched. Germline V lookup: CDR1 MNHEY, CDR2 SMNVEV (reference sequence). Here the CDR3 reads CASSLRRLAGDQEQYF. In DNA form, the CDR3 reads TGTGCCAGCAGTTTACGCCGACTAGCGGGAGATCAAGAGCAGTACTTC.

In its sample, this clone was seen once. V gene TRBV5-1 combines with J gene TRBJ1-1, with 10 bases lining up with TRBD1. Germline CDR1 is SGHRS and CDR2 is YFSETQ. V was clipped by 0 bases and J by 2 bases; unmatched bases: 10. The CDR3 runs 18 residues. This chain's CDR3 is CASSLVSRDRGPNTEAFF. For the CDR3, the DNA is TGCGCCAGCAGCTTGGTGTCCCGGGACAGGGGTCCAAACACTGAAGCTTTCTTT.

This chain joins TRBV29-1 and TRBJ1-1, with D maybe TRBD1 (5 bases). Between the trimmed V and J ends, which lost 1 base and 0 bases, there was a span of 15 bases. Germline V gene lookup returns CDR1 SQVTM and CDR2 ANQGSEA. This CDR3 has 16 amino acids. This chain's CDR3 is CSVEGADKHLNTEAFF. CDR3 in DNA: TGCAGCGTTGAAGGGGCGGACAAGCACCTGAACACTGAAGCTTTCTTT.

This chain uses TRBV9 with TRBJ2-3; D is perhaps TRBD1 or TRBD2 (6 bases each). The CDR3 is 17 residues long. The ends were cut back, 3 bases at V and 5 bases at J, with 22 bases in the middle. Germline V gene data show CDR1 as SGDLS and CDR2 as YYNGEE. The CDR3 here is CASSGGGLAYGRDTQYF. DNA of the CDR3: TGTGCCAGCAGCGGAGGGGGGCTAGCCTATGGTCGAGATACGCAGTATTTT. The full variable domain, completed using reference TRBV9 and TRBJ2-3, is DSGVTQTPKHLITATGQRVTLRCSPRSGDLSVYWYQQSLDQGLQFLIQYYNGEERAKGNILERFSAQQFPDLHSELNLSSLELGDSALYFCASSGGGLAYGRDTQYFGPGTRLTVL.

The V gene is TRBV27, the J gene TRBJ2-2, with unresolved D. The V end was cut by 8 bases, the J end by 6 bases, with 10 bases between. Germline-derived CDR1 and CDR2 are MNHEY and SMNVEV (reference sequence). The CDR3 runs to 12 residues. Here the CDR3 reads CASLGFPGELFF. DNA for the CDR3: TGTGCCAGCCTCGGTTTTCCCGGGGAGCTGTTTTTT.

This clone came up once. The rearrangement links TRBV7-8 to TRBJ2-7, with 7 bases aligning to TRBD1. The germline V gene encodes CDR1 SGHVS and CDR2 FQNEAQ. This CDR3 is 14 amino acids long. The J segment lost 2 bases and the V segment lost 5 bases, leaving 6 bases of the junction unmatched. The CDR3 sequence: CASSRSGTAYEQYF. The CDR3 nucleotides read TGTGCCAGCAGCCGTTCCGGGACAGCCTACGAGCAGTACTTC.

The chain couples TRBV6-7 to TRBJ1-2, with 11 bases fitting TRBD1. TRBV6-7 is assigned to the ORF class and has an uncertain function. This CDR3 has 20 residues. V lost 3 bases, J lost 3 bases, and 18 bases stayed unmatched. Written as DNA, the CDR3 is TGTGCCAGCAGTTATCCTATGGTGGACAGGGGGCCCCCGAGGGACTATGGCTACACCTTC. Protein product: CASSYPMVDRGPPRDYGYTF.

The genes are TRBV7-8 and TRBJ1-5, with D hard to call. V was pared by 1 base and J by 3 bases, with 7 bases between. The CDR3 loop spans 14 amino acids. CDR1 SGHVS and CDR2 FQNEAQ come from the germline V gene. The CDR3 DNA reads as TGTGCCAGCAGCTTAGAGTCAGCCAATCAGCCCCAGCATTTT. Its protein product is CASSLESANQPQHF.

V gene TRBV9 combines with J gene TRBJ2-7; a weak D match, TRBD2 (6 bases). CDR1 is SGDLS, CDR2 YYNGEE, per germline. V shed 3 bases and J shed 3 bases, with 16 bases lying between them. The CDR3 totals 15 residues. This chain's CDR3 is CASSAGTESYYEQYF. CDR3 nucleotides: TGTGCCAGCAGCGCAGGGACTGAATCATACTACGAGCAGTACTTC.